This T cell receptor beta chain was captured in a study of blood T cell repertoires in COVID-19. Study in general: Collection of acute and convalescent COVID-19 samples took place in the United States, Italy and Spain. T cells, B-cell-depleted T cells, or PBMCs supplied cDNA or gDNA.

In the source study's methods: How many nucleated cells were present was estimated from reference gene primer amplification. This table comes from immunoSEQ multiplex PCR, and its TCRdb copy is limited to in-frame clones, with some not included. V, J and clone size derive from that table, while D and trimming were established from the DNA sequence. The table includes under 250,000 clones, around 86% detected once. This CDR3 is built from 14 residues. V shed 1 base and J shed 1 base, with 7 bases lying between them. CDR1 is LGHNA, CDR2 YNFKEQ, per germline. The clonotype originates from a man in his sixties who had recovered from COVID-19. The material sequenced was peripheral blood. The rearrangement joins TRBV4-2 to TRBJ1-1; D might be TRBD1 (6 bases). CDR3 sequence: CASSQGTANTEAFF. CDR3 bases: TGTGCCAGCAGCCAAGGGACAGCGAACACTGAAGCTTTCTTT.